A selection of T cell receptor beta chains follows, all from one sample in a study of PD-1 blockade in mismatch repair-deficient tumors. The antigens these receptors bind are not known. Libraries were prepared by immunoSEQ multiplex PCR; TCRdb keeps only in-frame clonotypes and omits some of them. Here the sample spans about 9,200 clones, more than 85% being singletons. The input for sequencing was cells cultured in vitro, taken from a patient treated with pembrolizumab. All receptors come from an adult with mismatch repair-deficient cancer. The CDR3 runs from the conserved cysteine through the conserved F or W. Each record gives: V gene, J gene, clone size, D gene, CDR3 length, CDR3 protein, CDR3 DNA. A D gene is named only where the DNA matches it firmly. Clone sizes are given selectively: once, few, many, or a class where the clone is expanded.

TRBV13	TRBJ2-1	-	-	13	CASSLGHADEQFF	TGTGCCAGCAGCTTAGGCCATGCTGATGAGCAGTTCTTC
TRBV5-4	TRBJ2-2	-	-	18	CASSSGLWGAEDTGELFF	TGTGCCAGCAGCAGTGGTCTCTGGGGGGCTGAGGACACCGGGGAGCTGTTTTTT
TRBV9	TRBJ2-1	-	TRBD1	17	CASSSSTRGPSYNEQFF	TGTGCCAGCAGCTCATCAACCAGGGGGCCATCCTACAATGAGCAGTTCTTC
TRBV11-2	TRBJ2-1	-	TRBD2	15	CASQSLAGGEKGQFF	TGTGCCAGCCAATCGCTAGCGGGAGGGGAAAAGGGGCAGTTCTTC
TRBV15	TRBJ2-1	-	-	16	CATSRGGGGPYNEQFF	TGTGCCACCAGCAGAGGGGGTGGGGGTCCCTACAATGAGCAGTTCTTC
TRBV5-1	TRBJ2-1	-	TRBD2	16	CASRLGLAGGQNEQFF	TGCGCCAGCAGACTTGGACTAGCGGGAGGGCAAAATGAGCAGTTCTTC
TRBV15	TRBJ1-2	-	-	17	CATSRVGSVLVNYGYTF	TGTGCCACCAGCAGAGTGGGTTCGGTCCTCGTTAACTATGGCTACACCTTC
TRBV9	TRBJ1-1	once	-	13	CASTRVGGTEAFF	TGTGCCAGCACCCGGGTAGGGGGCACTGAAGCTTTCTTT
TRBV28	TRBJ2-7	-	-	12	CASSGPTYEQYF	TGTGCCAGCAGCGGGCCAACCTACGAGCAGTACTTC
TRBV5-1	TRBJ2-3	-	-	15	CASSPRTGLTDTQYF	TGCGCCAGCAGCCCTCGCACAGGGCTCACAGATACGCAGTATTTT
TRBV19	TRBJ1-1	-	-	13	CASSWGAGTEAFF	TGTGCCAGTAGTTGGGGGGCGGGCACTGAAGCTTTCTTT
TRBV27	TRBJ2-7	-	TRBD2	12	CASFGGGYEQYF	TGTGCCAGCTTTGGCGGGGGCTACGAGCAGTACTTC
TRBV7-6	TRBJ2-7	large	TRBD2	15	CASSLDTSGAYEQYF	TGTGCCAGCAGCTTAGATACTAGCGGGGCCTACGAGCAGTACTTC
TRBV7-7	TRBJ2-7	-	TRBD1	16	CASSFDRASAAYEQYF	TGTGCTAGCAGCTTTGACAGGGCCTCGGCCGCCTACGAGCAGTACTTC
TRBV20-1	TRBJ1-1	-	-	11	CSASGATEAFF	TGCAGTGCTTCTGGAGCCACTGAAGCTTTCTTT
TRBV6-5	TRBJ2-5	-	-	14	CASSYSGVGETQYF	TGTGCCAGCAGTTACTCGGGGGTTGGGGAGACCCAGTACTTC
TRBV5-6	TRBJ2-7	-	TRBD1	13	CASSPGQNYEQYF	TGTGCCAGCAGCCCGGGACAGAACTACGAGCAGTACTTC
TRBV21-1	TRBJ2-7	-	-	14	CASSKGGPAYEQYF	TGTGCCAGCAGCAAGGGCGGGCCAGCCTACGAGCAGTACTTC
TRBV28	TRBJ2-7	-	-	14	CASSLASSSYEQYF	TGTGCCAGCAGTTTAGCCTCGAGCTCCTACGAGCAGTACTTC
TRBV30	TRBJ1-4	-	-	14	CAWNAIWGNEKLFF	TGTGCCTGGAACGCGATATGGGGGAATGAAAAACTGTTTTTT
TRBV7-2	TRBJ2-7	-	TRBD1	14	CASSFDRGPYEQYF	TGTGCCAGCAGCTTCGACAGGGGGCCCTACGAGCAGTACTTC
TRBV7-3	TRBJ2-3	-	TRBD2	15	CASSLGGRAADTQYF	TGTGCCAGCAGCTTAGGCGGGAGGGCCGCAGATACGCAGTATTTT
TRBV11-2	TRBJ2-5	-	-	15	CASSNTLGPSETQYF	TGTGCCAGCAGCAATACACTGGGCCCGTCGGAGACCCAGTACTTC
TRBV6-4	TRBJ2-2	-	-	13	CASSQAVAGELFF	TGTGCCAGCAGCCAGGCTGTAGCCGGGGAGCTGTTTTTT
TRBV6-4	TRBJ2-3	-	TRBD2	15	CASSVNSGSTDTQYF	TGTGCCAGCAGTGTTAATAGCGGGAGCACAGATACGCAGTATTTT
TRBV2	TRBJ1-6	-	-	16	CASSELQGTLGSPLHF	TGTGCCAGCAGTGAATTACAGGGTACTCTGGGTTCACCCCTCCACTTT
TRBV18	TRBJ2-2	-	-	16	CASSPSVVANTGELFF	TGTGCCAGCTCGCCTAGTGTTGTCGCGAACACCGGGGAGCTGTTTTTT
TRBV27	TRBJ2-7	-	-	13	CASSLGDSYEQYF	TGTGCCAGCAGTTTGGGGGACTCCTACGAGCAGTACTTC
TRBV28	TRBJ1-5	-	-	13	CASSGSNNQPQHF	TGTGCCAGCAGTGGTTCTAACAATCAGCCCCAGCATTTT
TRBV30	TRBJ2-3	-	TRBD2	16	CAWSTGTSGRSDTQYF	TGTGCCTGGAGCACAGGGACTAGCGGGAGATCAGATACGCAGTATTTT
TRBV30	TRBJ1-2	once	-	17	CAWSAPGGAGHTYGYTF	TGTGCCTGGAGCGCCCCCGGGGGGGCAGGGCACACCTATGGCTACACCTTC
TRBV27	TRBJ1-1	-	TRBD1	18	CASSFGAGGMKRNTEAFF	TGTGCCAGCAGTTTCGGCGCAGGGGGGATGAAGAGGAACACTGAAGCTTTCTTT
TRBV2	TRBJ1-1	-	-	14	CASSEVRAGPEAFF	TGTGCCAGCAGTGAGGTCAGGGCCGGTCCTGAAGCTTTCTTT
TRBV11-1	TRBJ2-5	-	TRBD2	15	CASSLAGGPGGTQYF	TGTGCCAGCAGCCTAGCGGGAGGGCCCGGCGGGACCCAGTACTTC
TRBV2	TRBJ1-1	-	TRBD1	14	CASRVTGGYTEAFF	TGTGCCAGCAGAGTGACAGGGGGGTACACTGAAGCTTTCTTT
TRBV28	TRBJ1-5	-	TRBD1	15	CASSFPLTGVQPQHF	TGTGCCAGCAGTTTCCCCTTGACAGGGGTTCAGCCCCAGCATTTT
TRBV29-1	TRBJ1-5	-	-	13	CSVGWGADQPQHF	TGCAGCGTTGGGTGGGGGGCGGATCAGCCCCAGCATTTT
TRBV7-3	TRBJ2-1	medium-sized	-	12	CASSLLSGEQFF	TGTGCCAGCAGCTTATTGAGCGGTGAGCAGTTCTTC